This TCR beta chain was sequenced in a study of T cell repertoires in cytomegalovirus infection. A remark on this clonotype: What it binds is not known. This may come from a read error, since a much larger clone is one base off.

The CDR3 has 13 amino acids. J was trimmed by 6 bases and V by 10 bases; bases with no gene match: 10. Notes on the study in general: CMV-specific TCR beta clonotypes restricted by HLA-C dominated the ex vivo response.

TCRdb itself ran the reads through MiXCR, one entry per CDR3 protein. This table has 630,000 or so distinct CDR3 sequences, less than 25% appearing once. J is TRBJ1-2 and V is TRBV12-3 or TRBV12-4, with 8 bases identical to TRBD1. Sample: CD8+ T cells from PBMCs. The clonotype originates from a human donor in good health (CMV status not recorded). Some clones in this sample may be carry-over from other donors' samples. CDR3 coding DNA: TGTGCCAACAGACCGGGACAGGCTAATGGCTACACCTTC. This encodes CANRPGQANGYTF.